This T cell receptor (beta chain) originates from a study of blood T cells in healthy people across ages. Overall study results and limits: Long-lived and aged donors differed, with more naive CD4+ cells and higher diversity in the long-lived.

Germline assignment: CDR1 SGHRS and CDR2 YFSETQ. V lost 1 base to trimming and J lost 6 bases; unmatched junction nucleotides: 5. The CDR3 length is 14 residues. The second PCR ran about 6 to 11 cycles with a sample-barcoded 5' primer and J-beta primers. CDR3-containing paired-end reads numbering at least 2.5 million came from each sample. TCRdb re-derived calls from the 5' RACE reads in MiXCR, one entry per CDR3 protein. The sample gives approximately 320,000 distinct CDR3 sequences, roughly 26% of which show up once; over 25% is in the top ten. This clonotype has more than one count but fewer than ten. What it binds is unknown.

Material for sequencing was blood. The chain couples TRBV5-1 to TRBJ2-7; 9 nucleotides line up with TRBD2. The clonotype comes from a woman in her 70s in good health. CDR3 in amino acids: CASSLQAGGSEQYF. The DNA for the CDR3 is TGCGCCAGCAGCTTGCAAGCGGGAGGCTCCGAGCAGTACTTC.